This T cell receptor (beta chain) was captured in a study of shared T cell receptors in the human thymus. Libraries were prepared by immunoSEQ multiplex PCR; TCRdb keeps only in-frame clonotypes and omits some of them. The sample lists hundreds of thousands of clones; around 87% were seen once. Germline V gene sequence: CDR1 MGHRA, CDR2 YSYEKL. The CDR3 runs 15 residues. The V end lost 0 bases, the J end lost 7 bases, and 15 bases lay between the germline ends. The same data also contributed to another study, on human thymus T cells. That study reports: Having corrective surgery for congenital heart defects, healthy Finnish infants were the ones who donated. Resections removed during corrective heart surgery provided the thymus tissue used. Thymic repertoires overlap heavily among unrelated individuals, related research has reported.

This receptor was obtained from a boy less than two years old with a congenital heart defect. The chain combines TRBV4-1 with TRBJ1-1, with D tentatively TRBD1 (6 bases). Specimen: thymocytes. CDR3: CASSQDRGGFIEAFF. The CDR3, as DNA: TGCGCCAGCAGCCAAGATAGGGGGGGCTTTATTGAAGCTTTCTTT.